The 26 T cell receptor beta chains reported below all come from one sample, sequenced in a study of T-cell reconstitution after alpha-beta-depleted transplantation in children. This sample's TCRbeta library carried unique molecular identifier barcodes. Each CDR3 protein is one row after TCRdb ran MiXCR on the PCR reads. Here the sample spans some 240,000 distinct CDR3 sequences, more than 10% being singletons. This sample comprised PBMCs from the stem cell graft donor, obtained from the stem cell graft. These receptors came from a human donor who donated a stem cell graft to a child with acute lymphoblastic leukemia.

At least ten counts were recorded for this clonotype. CDR3 in DNA: TGTGCCAGCAGTTTAGGGGACCGAGAGCATTTT. Translation: CASSLGDREHF. The gene calls are TRBV12-3 or TRBV12-4 and TRBJ1-5; D might be TRBD1 (5 bases). Trimming removed 1 base at V and 14 bases at J, with 9 bases between. The CDR3 runs to 11 residues.

The rearrangement joins TRBV20-1 to TRBJ2-7, with 8 bases lining up with TRBD2. From germline, CDR1 is DFQATT and CDR2 SNEGSKA (reference sequence). This CDR3 region has 13 residues. With V trimmed by 0 bases and J by 6 bases, 4 bases remained unmatched. CDR3 in amino acids: CSARDPGGLEQYF. In DNA, the CDR3 is TGCAGTGCTAGAGACCCGGGGGGGCTCGAGCAGTACTTC.

This chain uses TRBV9 with TRBJ1-6; perhaps TRBD1 as D (5 bases). This CDR3 has 14 amino acids. The germline gives CDR1 SGDLS, CDR2 YYNGEE. V dropped 4 bases and J dropped 9 bases, with 14 bases sitting between them. The CDR3 reads CASSHGGGSSPLHF. The CDR3 DNA sequence: TGTGCCAGCAGCCACGGGGGGGGTAGTTCACCCCTCCACTTT.

In its sample, this clonotype was seen many times. The CDR3 DNA is TGTGCCATCAGTGAGTCGTTAGACAACTTTTATGGCTACACCTTC. Translated, it gives CAISESLDNFYGYTF. The chain carries TRBV10-3 and TRBJ1-2; no reliable D call. Germline values: CDR1 ENHRY, CDR2 SYGVKD. CDR3 length equals 15 residues. The germline V and J ends were trimmed by 0 bases and 5 bases, with 13 bases remaining between them.

This clonotype was seen a handful of times. This sequence joins TRBV19 and TRBJ2-1; 11 bases line up with TRBD2. The CDR3 has 15 residues. V lost 3 bases and J lost 6; bases outside the gene matches: 4. Germline CDR1 and CDR2: LNHDA and SQIVND (reference sequence). The CDR3 reads CASSITSGRINEQFF. The CDR3 nucleotides are TGTGCCAGTAGTATCACTAGCGGGAGAATCAATGAGCAGTTCTTC.

The sample holds many counts of this clonotype. The chain combines TRBV7-2 with TRBJ2-3; TRBD2 matches 7 bases. In germline, CDR1 is SGHTA, CDR2 FQGNSA. This CDR3 is built from 18 residues. V lost 2 bases and J lost 0; bases outside the gene matches: 11. The DNA of the CDR3 is TGTGCCAGCAGCTTATCGTCTTTGGCTAGCGGCAGCACAGATACGCAGTATTTT. Amino acid sequence: CASSLSSLASGSTDTQYF.

This clonotype was counted at least ten times. This chain links TRBV12-3 or TRBV12-4 with TRBJ2-5; D perhaps matches TRBD1 (5 bases). The CDR3 has 12 amino acids. Trimming took 7 bases from V and 2 from J, leaving 8 bases between them. In nucleotides, the CDR3 is TGTGCCAGCACCCCAGGGCAAGAGACCCAGTACTTC. It yields the protein CASTPGQETQYF.

CDR3 in amino acids: CSARDGVASETQYF. CDR3 nucleotide sequence: TGCAGTGCTAGAGATGGGGTCGCGTCAGAGACCCAGTACTTC. The chain recombines TRBV20-1 with TRBJ2-5; D is ambiguous. This CDR3 region has 14 residues. CDR1 and CDR2 (germline): DFQATT, SNEGSKA (reference sequence). V lost 0 bases, J lost 4 bases, and 12 bases lay in between.

This clonotype was observed many times. The V call is TRBV28, the J call TRBJ2-1; 10 bases map to TRBD1. Germline V lookup: CDR1 MDHEN, CDR2 SYDVKM. The CDR3 is 14 amino acids. Trimming took 5 bases from V and 8 from J; bases not matched to a gene: 6. The CDR3 nucleotides read TGTGCCAGCAGTCCTAGGACAGGGGGGGATGAGCAGTTCTTC. It encodes CASSPRTGGDEQFF.

This clonotype was observed at least ten times. This chain uses TRBV7-9 with TRBJ1-2; D gene unclear. The CDR3 totals 12 residues. The germline CDR1 and CDR2 sequences are SEHNR and FQNEAQ (reference sequence). The germline V and J ends were trimmed by 8 bases and 6 bases, with 13 bases remaining between them. The CDR3 is CASPKPPDGYTF. CDR3 DNA sequence: TGTGCCAGCCCCAAGCCCCCGGATGGCTACACCTTC.

Only a few counts were recorded for this clonotype. The chain employs TRBV20-1 and TRBJ1-1, with unresolved D. The CDR3 sequence is 12 residues long. The V gene's germline CDR1 is DFQATT and CDR2 SNEGSKA (reference sequence). The V end lost 1 base, the J end lost 7 bases, and 10 bases lay between the germline ends. In nucleotides, the CDR3 is TGCAGTGCTAGAGTGAATTACGGTGAAGCTTTCTTT. Translation gives CSARVNYGEAFF.

Comments on this clonotype: This sequence may be a read error, since a much larger clone differs from it by one base. The chain employs TRBV11-1 and TRBJ2-6; 11 nucleotides line up with TRBD1. This CDR3 spans 19 amino acids. Germline CDR1 reads SGHAT; CDR2 reads FQDESV (reference sequence). CDR3 in amino acids: CASSLAGTGGTSGANGLTF. The CDR3 DNA sequence: TGTGCCAGCAGCTTAGCTGGGACAGGGGGAACCTCTGGGGCCAACGGCCTGACTTTC.

There are many counts of this clonotype. The CDR3, as DNA: TGTGCCAGCAGCCAGGGTTGGACCGGGGAGCTGTTTTTT. Residues: CASSQGWTGELFF. This chain uses TRBV3-1 with TRBJ2-2; D gene unclear. V was trimmed by 3 bases and J by 5 bases, leaving 7 bases between them. Per germline, CDR1 LGHDT and CDR2 YNNKEL (reference sequence). The CDR3 spans 13 residues.

This clonotype showed up just a few times. CDR3 amino acids: CATSGGLTGELFF. The CDR3 DNA follows: TGTGCCACCAGTGGCGGGCTCACCGGGGAGCTGTTTTTT. V is TRBV24-1 and J is TRBJ2-2; a weak D match, TRBD2 (5 bases). Germline V gives CDR1 KGHDR, CDR2 SFDVKD. This CDR3 contains 13 residues. V was trimmed by 5 bases and J by 4 bases, leaving 7 bases between them.

This clonotype was picked up many times. This chain links TRBV29-1 with TRBJ2-7; D is undetermined. Trimming took 1 base from V and 3 from J, leaving 7 bases between them. The V gene's germline CDR1 is SQVTM and CDR2 ANQGSEA. The CDR3 runs 12 residues. The CDR3 sequence is CSVEGPYYEQYF. CDR3 in DNA: TGCAGCGTTGAAGGACCGTACTACGAGCAGTACTTC.

At least ten counts were recorded for this clonotype. The V gene is TRBV5-1, the J gene TRBJ2-7; D uncertain. This CDR3 comprises 14 residues. Germline CDR1 SGHRS, CDR2 YFSETQ. The V gene lost 7 bases and the J gene lost 0 bases, with 14 bases spanning the gap. In nucleotides, the CDR3 is TGCGCCAGCCGGCAAATCATGAGCTCCTACGAGCAGTACTTC. Its translation is CASRQIMSSYEQYF.

The chain joins TRBV5-4 to TRBJ2-3; 9 bases align to TRBD2. CDR1 is SGHNT and CDR2 is YYREEE in the germline V gene (reference sequence). V lost 4 bases to trimming and J lost 6 bases; unmatched junction nucleotides: 6. The CDR3 is 14 residues long. In nucleotides, the CDR3 is TGTGCCAGCAGCCATAGCGGGAGAGGGGATACGCAGTATTTT. Its protein product is CASSHSGRGDTQYF.

The chain employs TRBV24-1 and TRBJ2-7; 7 nucleotides align to TRBD1. Germline-derived CDR1 and CDR2 are KGHDR and SFDVKD. Unmatched junction bases numbered 1, after V lost 3 bases and J lost 3 bases. The CDR3 consists of 13 residues. DNA of the CDR3: TGTGCCACCAGTGATGGACAGGACTACGAGCAGTACTTC. It encodes CATSDGQDYEQYF.

This clonotype turned up a few times. This chain links TRBV3-1 with TRBJ1-1; D is unresolved. Germline V gene lookup returns CDR1 LGHDT and CDR2 YNNKEL (reference sequence). V lost 4 bases, J lost 6 bases, and 9 bases lay in between. The CDR3 is 12 amino acids. The CDR3 loop is CASSLSVSEAFF. CDR3 sequence (DNA): TGTGCCAGCAGCCTAAGTGTTTCTGAAGCTTTCTTT.

This clonotype was seen at least ten times. The chain joins TRBV15 to TRBJ1-1, with no clear D. This CDR3 region has 13 residues. Germline V gives CDR1 LNHNV, CDR2 YYDKDF (reference sequence). V was pared by 0 bases and J by 5 bases, with 7 bases between. This chain's CDR3 is CATSRDQATEAFF. The CDR3 region has the DNA TGTGCCACCAGCAGAGATCAGGCAACTGAAGCTTTCTTT.

This clonotype was detected only a few times. This rearrangement joins TRBV20-1 to TRBJ2-1; tentative D call: TRBD1 (6 bases). CDR1 is DFQATT and CDR2 is SNEGSKA in the germline V gene (reference sequence). This CDR3 comprises 11 residues. Trimming stripped 7 bases from V and 4 bases from J, with 8 bases between. The CDR3 coding sequence is TGCAGTGTTGACAGGTACAATGAGCAGTTCTTC. This sequence encodes CSVDRYNEQFF.

This clonotype was found many times. In nucleotides, the CDR3 is TGTGCCAGCAGCCGAAGGGACACATACTACGAGCAGTACTTC. Amino acid sequence: CASSRRDTYYEQYF. The V gene is TRBV5-6, the J gene TRBJ2-7; TRBD1 might be the D (6 bases). Between the trimmed V and J ends, which lost 4 bases and 3 bases, there was a span of 14 bases. The CDR3 consists of 14 residues. CDR1 and CDR2 from the germline V gene are SGHDT and YYEEEE.

This clonotype has at least ten counts. This chain links TRBV6-1 with TRBJ2-1, with unresolved D. The V gene's germline CDR1 is MNHNS and CDR2 SASEGT. There are 18 residues in the CDR3. V lost 6 bases to trimming and J lost 8 bases, with 29 bases between them. The CDR3 region is CASSCPNLFNPVRDEQFF. CDR3 nucleotides: TGTGCCAGCAGCTGCCCTAACCTGTTTAACCCCGTTCGGGATGAGCAGTTCTTC.

This clonotype was seen ten or more times. The chain employs TRBV28 and TRBJ1-3; tentatively, D is TRBD1 (5 bases). The germline V gene has CDR1 MDHEN and CDR2 SYDVKM. This CDR3 contains 14 residues. Trimming cost V 7 bases and J 1 base, with 11 bases left between them. Here the CDR3 reads CASTPGLSGNTIYF. The CDR3 nucleotides are TGTGCCAGCACCCCGGGACTATCTGGAAACACCATATATTTT.

Many counts were recorded for this clonotype. The chain has TRBV29-1 and TRBJ2-3; D is ambiguous. Germline assignment: CDR1 SQVTM and CDR2 ANQGSEA. The CDR3 spans 13 residues. The germline V and J ends were trimmed by 0 bases and 7 bases, with 11 bases remaining between them. The CDR3 loop reads CSVEDSGRNTQYF. CDR3 sequence (DNA): TGCAGCGTTGAAGATTCGGGTAGGAATACGCAGTATTTT.

This clonotype was counted only a few times. The chain joins TRBV27 to TRBJ1-1; D is possibly TRBD1 (5 bases). Trimming took off 5 bases at V and 4 bases at J, with 14 bases between the two ends. CDR3 length: 14 amino acids. Per germline, CDR1 MNHEY and CDR2 SMNVEV (reference sequence). CDR3 region: CASSVAGGATEAFF. CDR3 coding DNA: TGTGCCAGCAGTGTTGCCGGAGGGGCCACTGAAGCTTTCTTT.